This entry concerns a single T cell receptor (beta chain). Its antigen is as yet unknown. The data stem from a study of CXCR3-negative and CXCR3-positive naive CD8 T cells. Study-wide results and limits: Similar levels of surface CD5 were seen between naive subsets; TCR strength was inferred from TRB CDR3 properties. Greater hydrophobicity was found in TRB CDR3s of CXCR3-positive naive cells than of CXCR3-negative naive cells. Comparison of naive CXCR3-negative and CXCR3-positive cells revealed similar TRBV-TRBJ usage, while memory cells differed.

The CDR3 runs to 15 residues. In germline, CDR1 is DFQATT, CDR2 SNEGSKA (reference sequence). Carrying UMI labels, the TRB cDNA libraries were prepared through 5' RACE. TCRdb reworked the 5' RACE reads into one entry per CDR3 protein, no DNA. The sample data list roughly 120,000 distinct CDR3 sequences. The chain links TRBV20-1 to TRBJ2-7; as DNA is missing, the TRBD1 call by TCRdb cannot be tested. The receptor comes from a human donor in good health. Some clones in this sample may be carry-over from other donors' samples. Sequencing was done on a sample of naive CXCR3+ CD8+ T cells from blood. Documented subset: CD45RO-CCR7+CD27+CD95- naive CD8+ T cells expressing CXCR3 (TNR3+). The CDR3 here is CSARGLRTEIYEQYF.